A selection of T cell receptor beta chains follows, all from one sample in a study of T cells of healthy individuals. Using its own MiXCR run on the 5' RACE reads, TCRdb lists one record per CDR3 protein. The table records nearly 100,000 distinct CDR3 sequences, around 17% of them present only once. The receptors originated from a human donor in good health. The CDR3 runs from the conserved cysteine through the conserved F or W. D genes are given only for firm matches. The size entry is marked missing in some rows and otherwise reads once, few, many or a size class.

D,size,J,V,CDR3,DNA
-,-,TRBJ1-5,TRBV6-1,CASTFGTLSNQPQHF,TGTGCCAGCACGTTCGGGACACTTAGCAATCAGCCCCAGCATTTT
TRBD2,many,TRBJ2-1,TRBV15,CATSRLGLARYNEQFF,TGTGCCACCAGCAGATTGGGACTAGCCCGCTACAATGAGCAGTTCTTC
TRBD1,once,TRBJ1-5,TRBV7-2,CASSWGQGRDQPQHF,TGTGCCAGCAGCTGGGGACAGGGGCGGGATCAGCCCCAGCATTTT
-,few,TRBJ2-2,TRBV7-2,CASSFGDRNNGELFF,TGTGCCAGCAGCTTTGGAGACAGAAACAACGGGGAGCTGTTTTTT
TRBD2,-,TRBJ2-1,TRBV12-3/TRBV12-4,CASSGTSGRNYNEQFF,TGTGCCAGCAGCGGGACTAGCGGGAGAAATTACAATGAGCAGTTCTTC
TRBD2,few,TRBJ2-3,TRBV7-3,CASSLNTRGAPGMQYF,TGTGCCAGCAGCTTAAATACGCGGGGGGCCCCGGGGATGCAGTATTTT
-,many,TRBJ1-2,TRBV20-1,CSAVSYGYTF,TGCAGTGCGGTCAGCTATGGCTACACCTTC
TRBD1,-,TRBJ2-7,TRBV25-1,CASSETGTGRSEQYF,TGTGCCAGCAGTGAAACCGGGACAGGTCGCTCCGAGCAGTACTTC
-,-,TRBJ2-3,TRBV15,CATRGGSTDTQYF,TGTGCCACCAGAGGAGGGAGCACAGATACGCAGTATTTT
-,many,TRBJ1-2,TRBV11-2,CASSLDGGGTSNYGYTF,TGTGCCAGCAGCTTAGACGGGGGAGGCACCTCTAACTATGGCTACACCTTC
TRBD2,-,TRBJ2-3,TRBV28,CASSSWTSESTDTQYF,TGTGCCAGCAGTTCTTGGACTAGCGAAAGCACAGATACGCAGTATTTT
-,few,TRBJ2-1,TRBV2,CASSAQVHNEQFF,TGTGCCAGCAGTGCCCAAGTACACAATGAGCAGTTCTTC